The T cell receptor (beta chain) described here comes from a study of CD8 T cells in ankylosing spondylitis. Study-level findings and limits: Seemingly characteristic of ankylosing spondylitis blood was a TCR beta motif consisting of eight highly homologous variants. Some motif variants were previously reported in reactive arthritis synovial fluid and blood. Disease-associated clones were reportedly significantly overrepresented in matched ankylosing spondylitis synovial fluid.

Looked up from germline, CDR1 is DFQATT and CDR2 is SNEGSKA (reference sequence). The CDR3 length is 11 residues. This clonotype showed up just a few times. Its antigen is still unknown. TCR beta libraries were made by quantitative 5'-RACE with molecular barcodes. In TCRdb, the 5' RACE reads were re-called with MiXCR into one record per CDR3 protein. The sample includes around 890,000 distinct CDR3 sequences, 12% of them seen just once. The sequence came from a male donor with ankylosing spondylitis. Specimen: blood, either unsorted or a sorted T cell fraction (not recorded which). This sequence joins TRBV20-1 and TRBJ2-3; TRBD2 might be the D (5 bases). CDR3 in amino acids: CRAGFTDTQYF. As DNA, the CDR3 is TGCAGGGCGGGCTTCACAGATACGCAGTATTTT.